Following are 13 T cell receptor beta chains from one sample sequenced in a study of regulatory T cells in long-lasting Graves disease. As for time point: persistent/refractory GD, antithyroid drugs over 5 years with positive TRAb. Isolated PBMC RNA provided the starting material for the TCR library. HTBI primers from iRepertoire and Arm-PCR of CDR3 regions yielded the TCR beta libraries. TCRdb ran MiXCR on the multiplex PCR reads and lists one entry per CDR3 protein. The data hold 350,000 to 450,000 distinct CDR3 sequences, with 23% observed a single time. This material consisted of peripheral blood mononuclear cells (PBMCs), taken when the disease was refractory, from a patient treated with antithyroid drugs. These receptors came from a woman in her forties with Graves disease.

This clonotype has a count of ten or more. This chain joins TRBV28 and TRBJ1-1, with 10 bases that match TRBD1. CDR3 size: 14 residues. The J segment lost 5 bases and the V segment lost 5 bases, leaving 5 bases of the junction unmatched. Germline V lookup: CDR1 MDHEN, CDR2 SYDVKM. CDR3 loop: CASSLTGGGTEAFF. The CDR3 DNA is TGTGCCAGCAGTCTGACAGGGGGCGGGACTGAAGCTTTCTTT. The variable domain in full, with the rest retrieved from reference TRBV28 and TRBJ1-1, is DVKVTQSSRYLVKRTGEKVFLECVQDMDHENMFWYRQDPGLGLRLIYFSYDVKMKEKGDIPEGYSVSREKKERFSLILESASTNQTSMYLCASSLTGGGTEAFFGQGTRLTVV.

This clonotype was observed at least ten times. The chain carries TRBV20-1 and TRBJ1-5; D uncertain. The CDR3 extends over 16 amino acids. Germline-derived CDR1 and CDR2 are DFQATT and SNEGSKA (reference sequence). V dropped 0 bases and J dropped 5 bases, with 17 bases sitting between them. The chain's CDR3 is CSARDVDGVRDQPQHF. The CDR3 region has the DNA TGCAGTGCTAGAGATGTGGATGGGGTCCGGGATCAGCCCCAGCATTTT.

Ten or more counts support this clonotype. V gene TRBV6-5 combines with J gene TRBJ1-1; D remains unclear. With 4 bases removed from V and 1 base from J, the gap between germline ends came to 10 bases. The germline CDR1 and CDR2 sequences are MNHEY and SVGAGI. CDR3 length: 14 residues. CDR3 residues: CASSLEGENTEAFF. As DNA, the CDR3 is TGTGCCAGCAGTTTGGAGGGAGAGAACACTGAAGCTTTCTTT.

This clonotype was counted only a few times. The rearrangement uses TRBV11-2 and TRBJ1-3, with 7 positions matching TRBD1. The V gene end was trimmed by 4 bases and the J gene end by 2 bases; junction bases not matched to a gene: 5. Germline V gene lookup returns CDR1 SGHAT and CDR2 FQNNGV. This CDR3 has 15 residues. The CDR3 DNA is TGTGCCAGCAGCTGGGGACAGCTCCCTGGAAACACCATATATTTT. This codes for CASSWGQLPGNTIYF.

The chain recombines TRBV20-1 with TRBJ1-3; a possible D gene is TRBD1 (5 bases). Germline values: CDR1 DFQATT, CDR2 SNEGSKA (reference sequence). This CDR3 contains 13 residues. V was clipped by 5 bases and J by 0 bases, with 8 bases between them. For the CDR3, the DNA is TGCAGTGCTGGGACTACCTCTGGAAACACCATATATTTT. Translated, it gives CSAGTTSGNTIYF.

This clonotype was seen many times. The chain couples TRBV4-1 to TRBJ2-5, with 7 bases matching TRBD2. After removal of 8 bases from V and 2 bases from J, the junction contained 5 bases not matched to a gene. CDR1 is MGHRA, CDR2 YSYEKL, per germline. This CDR3 has 13 residues. The CDR3 DNA reads TGCGCCAGCGGATTGGGACTACAAGAGACCCAGTACTTC. This sequence encodes CASGLGLQETQYF.

This clonotype has a count of ten or more. This rearrangement joins TRBV28 to TRBJ2-7; D remains unclear. The CDR3 is 15 residues long. The ends were cut back, 7 bases at V and 6 bases at J, with 22 bases in the middle. Germline assignment: CDR1 MDHEN and CDR2 SYDVKM. The CDR3, as DNA: TGTGCCAGCATAGAGGCAGCAACTTTACTGGGCGAGCAGTACTTC. Protein product: CASIEAATLLGEQYF.

The chain is built from TRBV20-1 and TRBJ1-2, with D possibly matching TRBD1 (5 bases). The CDR3 covers 14 residues. V was shortened by 3 bases and J by 6 bases, with 17 bases between the two germline ends. Germline V CDR1 and CDR2: DFQATT, SNEGSKA (reference sequence). The DNA for the CDR3 is TGCAGTGCTAGGAGGGCCCCAGGGCTGGATGGCTACACCTTC. Amino acids: CSARRAPGLDGYTF.

This clonotype appeared a few times. This chain joins TRBV2 and TRBJ1-3, with D unresolved. V was cut by 5 bases and J by 0 bases, with 11 bases left in between. Germline V gene sequence: CDR1 SNHLY, CDR2 FYNNEI. This CDR3 comprises 15 residues. The CDR3 protein is CASSPDWSSGNTIYF. CDR3 DNA: TGTGCCAGCAGTCCGGACTGGAGCTCTGGAAACACCATATATTTT.

This rearrangement joins TRBV11-2 to TRBJ1-1, with unresolved D. V was pared by 4 bases and J by 2 bases, with 11 bases between. This CDR3 contains 14 residues. Germline V gives CDR1 SGHAT, CDR2 FQNNGV. The DNA for the CDR3 is TGTGCCAGCAGCTCCCCTAAAAGCAACACTGAAGCTTTCTTT. Translating it yields CASSSPKSNTEAFF.

This clonotype was detected only a few times. The CDR3 here is CASSPYLDLFF. The CDR3 bases are TGTGCCAGCAGCCCCTATTTAGACCTGTTTTTT. The genes are TRBV7-9 and TRBJ2-2, with unresolved D. The germline V gene encodes CDR1 SEHNR and CDR2 FQNEAQ (reference sequence). V dropped 5 bases and J dropped 14 bases, with 12 bases sitting between them. The CDR3 extends over 11 amino acids.

This chain uses TRBV12-3 or TRBV12-4 with TRBJ1-3; TRBD1 matches 9 bases. The junction had 8 bases not matched to a gene; V was cut back by 4 bases and J by 4 bases. CDR3 length: 16 amino acids. The CDR3 coding sequence is TGTGCCAGCAGTTCCGGGACAGGGTTTTCCGGAAACACCATATATTTT. This codes for CASSSGTGFSGNTIYF.

In its sample, this clonotype was seen a few times. The chain is built from TRBV19 and TRBJ1-5; D is uncertain. Germline assignment: CDR1 LNHDA and CDR2 SQIVND (reference sequence). This CDR3 has 16 amino acids. The ends were cut back, 3 bases at V and 0 bases at J, with 12 bases in the middle. The CDR3 DNA reads as TGTGCCAGTAGTATCCGGACGGACTATAGCAATCAGCCCCAGCATTTT. Translating it yields CASSIRTDYSNQPQHF.